This T cell receptor (beta chain) was identified during a study of regulatory T cells in long-lasting Graves disease. Notes on the study in general: Graves' patients with persistent disease showed TCR diversity lower than patients newly diagnosed. Persistent cases favored TRBV28, TRBJ1-2 and TRBJ2-5.

Germline V gives CDR1 KGHSH, CDR2 LQKENI. The V gene lost 6 bases and the J gene lost 5 bases, with 13 bases spanning the gap. The CDR3 contains 14 residues. For TCR beta, libraries came from iRepertoire HTBI primers and Arm-PCR of CDR3 regions. Via MiXCR, TCRdb re-called the multiplex PCR reads, giving one row per CDR3 protein. This sample has some 410,000 distinct CDR3 sequences, with over 15% found just once. On this clonotype itself: The antigen remains unidentified.

Described time point: newly diagnosed GD, antithyroid drugs for less than 3 months. From PBMCs, RNA was extracted and then used to make the TCR library. These sequences were also reported in another study, on T cells in Graves' hyperthyroidism and ophthalmopathy.

The V and J genes are TRBV18 and TRBJ2-2; D is perhaps TRBD2 (6 bases). Sequenced material: peripheral blood mononuclear cells (PBMCs), taken at new diagnosis, from a patient treated with antithyroid drugs. The sequence was collected from a woman under 40 with Graves disease. The DNA of the CDR3 is TGTGCCAGCTCTCCGGGAGATGGTACCGGGGAGCTGTTTTTT. This translates into CASSPGDGTGELFF. The complete variable domain, with remaining parts taken from reference TRBV18 and TRBJ2-2, reads NAGVMQNPRHLVRRRGQEARLRCSPMKGHSHVYWYRQLPEEGLKFMVYLQKENIIDESGMPKERFSAEFPKEGPSILRIQQVVRGDSAAYFCASSPGDGTGELFFGEGSRLTVL.